The TCR beta chain described here comes from a study of brain T cells in children with intractable seizures. General study findings and limits: Only CDR3 sequence similarity suggested viral specificity, without known HCMV serostatus.

The V gene end was trimmed by 1 base and the J gene end by 8 bases; junction bases not matched to a gene: 7. The CDR3 consists of 15 residues. Germline assignment: CDR1 LNHDA and CDR2 SQIVND (reference sequence). Sequencing used immunoSEQ multiplex PCR; TCRdb keeps in-frame clones, though not all of them. This table has under 400,000 clones, over 85% appearing once. Concerning this clone itself: Antigen: not known.

The time point was: blood from clinic visit 5 months post-surgery; TSC patient then seizure free. Surgery cases with the highest brain T cell transcript signatures were chosen for sequencing. Patients received at least one anti-epileptic drug before surgery. The sequence derives from a boy in the first two years of life with tuberous sclerosis and intractable seizures. The material was peripheral blood, obtained roughly 5 months after surgery. This sequence joins TRBV19 and TRBJ2-1, with 8 nucleotides matching TRBD2. CDR3 DNA: TGTGCCAGTAGTATAGGGGACGGGGGGGGTTATGAGCAGTTCTTC. It yields the protein CASSIGDGGGYEQFF.